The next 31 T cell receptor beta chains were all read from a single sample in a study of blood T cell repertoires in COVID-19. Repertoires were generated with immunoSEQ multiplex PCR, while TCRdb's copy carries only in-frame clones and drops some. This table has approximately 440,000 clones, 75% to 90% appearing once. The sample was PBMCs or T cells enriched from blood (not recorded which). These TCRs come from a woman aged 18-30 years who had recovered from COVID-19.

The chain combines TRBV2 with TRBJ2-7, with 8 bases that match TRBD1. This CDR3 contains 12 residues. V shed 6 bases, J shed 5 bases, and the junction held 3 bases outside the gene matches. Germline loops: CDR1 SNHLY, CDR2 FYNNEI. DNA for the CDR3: TGTGCCAGCAGCGTGGACAGGGACGAGCAGTACTTC. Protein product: CASSVDRDEQYF.

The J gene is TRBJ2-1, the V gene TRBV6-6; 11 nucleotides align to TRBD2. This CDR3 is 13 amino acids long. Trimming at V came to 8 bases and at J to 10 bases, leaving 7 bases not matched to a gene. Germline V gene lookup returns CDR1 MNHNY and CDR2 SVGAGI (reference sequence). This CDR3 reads CASRSGGAWEQFF. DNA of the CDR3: TGTGCCAGCCGTAGCGGGGGGGCCTGGGAGCAGTTCTTC.

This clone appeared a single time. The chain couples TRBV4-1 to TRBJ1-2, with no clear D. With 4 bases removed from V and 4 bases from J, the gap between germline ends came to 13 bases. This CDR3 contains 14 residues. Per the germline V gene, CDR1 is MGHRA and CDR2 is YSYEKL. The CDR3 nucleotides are TGCGCCAGCAGCCTAGCGGAGGCCAGCTATGGCTACACCTTC. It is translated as CASSLAEASYGYTF.

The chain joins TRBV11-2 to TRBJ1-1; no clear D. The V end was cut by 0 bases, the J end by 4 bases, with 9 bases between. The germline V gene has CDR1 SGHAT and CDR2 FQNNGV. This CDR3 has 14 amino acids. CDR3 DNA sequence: TGTGCCAGCAGCTTAGAGTCGGAGGCCACTGAAGCTTTCTTT. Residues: CASSLESEATEAFF.

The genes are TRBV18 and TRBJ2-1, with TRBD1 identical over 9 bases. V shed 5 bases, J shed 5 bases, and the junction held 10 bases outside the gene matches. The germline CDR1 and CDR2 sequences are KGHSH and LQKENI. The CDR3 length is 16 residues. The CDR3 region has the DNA TGTGCCAGCTCATGGGGAGGACAGGGGAGTAACAATGAGCAGTTCTTC. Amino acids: CASSWGGQGSNNEQFF.

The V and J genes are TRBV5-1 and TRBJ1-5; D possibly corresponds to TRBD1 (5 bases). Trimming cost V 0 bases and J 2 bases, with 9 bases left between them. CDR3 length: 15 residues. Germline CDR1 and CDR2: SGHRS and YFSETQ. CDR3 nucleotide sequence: TGCGCCAGCAGCTTGGAGGGGATTGGCAATCAGCCCCAGCATTTT. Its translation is CASSLEGIGNQPQHF. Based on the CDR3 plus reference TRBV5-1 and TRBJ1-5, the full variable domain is KAGVTQTPRYLIKTRGQQVTLSCSPISGHRSVSWYQQTPGQGLQFLFEYFSETQRNKGNFPGRFSGRQFSNSRSEMNVSTLELGDSALYLCASSLEGIGNQPQHFGDGTRLSIL.

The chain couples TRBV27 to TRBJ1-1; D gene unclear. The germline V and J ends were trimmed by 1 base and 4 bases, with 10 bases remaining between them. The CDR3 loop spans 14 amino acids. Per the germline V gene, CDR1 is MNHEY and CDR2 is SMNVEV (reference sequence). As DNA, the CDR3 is TGTGCCAGCAGTTTATTACGGGGTAGCACTGAAGCTTTCTTT. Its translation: CASSLLRGSTEAFF.

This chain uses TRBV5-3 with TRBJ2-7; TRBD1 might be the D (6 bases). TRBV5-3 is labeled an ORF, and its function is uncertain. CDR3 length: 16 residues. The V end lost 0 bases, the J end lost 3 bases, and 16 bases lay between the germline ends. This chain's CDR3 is CARSLVWQGPDYEQYF. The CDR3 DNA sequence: TGTGCCAGAAGCTTGGTTTGGCAGGGGCCAGACTACGAGCAGTACTTC.

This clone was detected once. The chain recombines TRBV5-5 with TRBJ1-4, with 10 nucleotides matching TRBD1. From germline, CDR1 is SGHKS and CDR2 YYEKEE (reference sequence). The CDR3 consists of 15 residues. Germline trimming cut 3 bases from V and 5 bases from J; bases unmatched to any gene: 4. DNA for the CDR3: TGTGCCAGCAGCTCAAGGGGACAGGGGAATGAAAAACTGTTTTTT. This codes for CASSSRGQGNEKLFF.

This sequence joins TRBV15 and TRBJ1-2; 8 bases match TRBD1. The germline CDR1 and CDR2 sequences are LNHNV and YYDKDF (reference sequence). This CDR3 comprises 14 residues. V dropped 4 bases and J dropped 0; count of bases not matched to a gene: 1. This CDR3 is CATSTDRANYGYTF. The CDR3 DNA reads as TGTGCCACCAGCACGGACAGGGCTAACTATGGCTACACCTTC.

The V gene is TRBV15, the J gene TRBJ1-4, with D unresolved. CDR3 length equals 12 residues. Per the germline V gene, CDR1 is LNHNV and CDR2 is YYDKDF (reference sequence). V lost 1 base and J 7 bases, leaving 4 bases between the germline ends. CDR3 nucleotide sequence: TGTGCCACCAGCAGAGCCGGTGAAAAACTGTTTTTT. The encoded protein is CATSRAGEKLFF.

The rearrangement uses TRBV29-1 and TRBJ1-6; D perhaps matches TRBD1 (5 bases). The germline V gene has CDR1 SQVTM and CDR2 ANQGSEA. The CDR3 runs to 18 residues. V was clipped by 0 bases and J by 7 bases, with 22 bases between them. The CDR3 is CSVEDKQAGWAKNSPLHF. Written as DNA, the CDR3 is TGCAGCGTTGAAGATAAACAGGCCGGGTGGGCGAAAAATTCACCCCTCCACTTT. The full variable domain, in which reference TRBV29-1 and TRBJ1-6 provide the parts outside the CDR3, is SAVISQKPSRDICQRGTSLTIQCQVDSQVTMMFWYRQQPGQSLTLIATANQGSEATYESGFVIDKFPISRPNLTFSTLTVSNMSPEDSSIYLCSVEDKQAGWAKNSPLHFGNGTRLTVT.

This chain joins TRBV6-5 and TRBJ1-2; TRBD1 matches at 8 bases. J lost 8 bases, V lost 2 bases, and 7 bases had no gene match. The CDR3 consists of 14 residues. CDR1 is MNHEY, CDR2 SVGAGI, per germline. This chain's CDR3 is CASSYQLTGDGYTF. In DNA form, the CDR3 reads TGTGCCAGCAGTTACCAATTGACAGGGGACGGCTACACCTTC.

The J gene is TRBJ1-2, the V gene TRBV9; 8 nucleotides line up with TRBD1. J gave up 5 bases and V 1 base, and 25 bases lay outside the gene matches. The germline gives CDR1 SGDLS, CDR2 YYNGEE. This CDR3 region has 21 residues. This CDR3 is CASSVNSEKGTGQYETYGYTF. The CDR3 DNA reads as TGTGCCAGCAGCGTAAATTCGGAGAAAGGGACAGGCCAATATGAAACATATGGCTACACCTTC.

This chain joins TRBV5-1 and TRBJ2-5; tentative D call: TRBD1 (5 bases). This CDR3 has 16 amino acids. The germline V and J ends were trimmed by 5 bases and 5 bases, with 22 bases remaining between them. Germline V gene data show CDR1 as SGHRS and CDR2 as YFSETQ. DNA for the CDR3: TGCGCCAGCAGGGGCACTTGGTATGGGGCTGAGGAGACCCAGTACTTC. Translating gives CASRGTWYGAEETQYF. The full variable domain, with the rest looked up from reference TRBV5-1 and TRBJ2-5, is KAGVTQTPRYLIKTRGQQVTLSCSPISGHRSVSWYQQTPGQGLQFLFEYFSETQRNKGNFPGRFSGRQFSNSRSEMNVSTLELGDSALYLCASRGTWYGAEETQYFGPGTRLLVL.

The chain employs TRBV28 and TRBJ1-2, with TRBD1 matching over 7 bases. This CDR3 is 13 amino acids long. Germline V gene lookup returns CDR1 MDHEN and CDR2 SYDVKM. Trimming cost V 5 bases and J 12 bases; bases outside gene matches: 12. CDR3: CASSSPSQGFHTF. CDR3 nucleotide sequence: TGTGCCAGCAGTAGTCCTTCACAGGGGTTCCACACCTTC.

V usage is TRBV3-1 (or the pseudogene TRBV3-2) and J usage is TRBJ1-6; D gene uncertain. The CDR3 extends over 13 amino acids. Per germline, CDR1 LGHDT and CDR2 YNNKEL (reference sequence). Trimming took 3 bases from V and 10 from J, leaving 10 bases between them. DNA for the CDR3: TGTGCCAGCAGCCACCGACGGGTCTCACCCCTCCACTTT. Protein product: CASSHRRVSPLHF.

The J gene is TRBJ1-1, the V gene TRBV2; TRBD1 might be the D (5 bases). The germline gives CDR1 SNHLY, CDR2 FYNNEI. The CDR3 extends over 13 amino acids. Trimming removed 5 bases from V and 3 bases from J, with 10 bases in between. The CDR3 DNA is TGTGCCAGCAGTTTGGGGGAGGACACTGAAGCTTTCTTT. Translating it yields CASSLGEDTEAFF.

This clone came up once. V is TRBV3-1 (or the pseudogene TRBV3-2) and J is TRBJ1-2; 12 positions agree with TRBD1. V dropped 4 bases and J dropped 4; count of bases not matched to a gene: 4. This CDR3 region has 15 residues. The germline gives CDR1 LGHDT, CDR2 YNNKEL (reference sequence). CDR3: CASSRDRGLVYGYTF. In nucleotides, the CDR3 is TGTGCCAGCAGCCGGGACAGGGGGCTGGTCTATGGCTACACCTTC.

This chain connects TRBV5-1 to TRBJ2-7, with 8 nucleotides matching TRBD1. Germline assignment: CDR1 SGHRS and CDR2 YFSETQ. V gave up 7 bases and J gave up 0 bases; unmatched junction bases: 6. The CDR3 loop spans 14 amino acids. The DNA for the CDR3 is TGCGCCAGCCCCCGGACAGGGACCTCCTACGAGCAGTACTTC. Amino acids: CASPRTGTSYEQYF.

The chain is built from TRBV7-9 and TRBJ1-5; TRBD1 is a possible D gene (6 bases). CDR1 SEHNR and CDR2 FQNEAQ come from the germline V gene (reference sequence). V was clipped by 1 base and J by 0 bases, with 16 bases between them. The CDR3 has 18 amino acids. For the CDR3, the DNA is TGTGCCAGCAGCTTAGTGTCAGGGGACCTTCATAGCAATCAGCCCCAGCATTTT. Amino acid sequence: CASSLVSGDLHSNQPQHF.

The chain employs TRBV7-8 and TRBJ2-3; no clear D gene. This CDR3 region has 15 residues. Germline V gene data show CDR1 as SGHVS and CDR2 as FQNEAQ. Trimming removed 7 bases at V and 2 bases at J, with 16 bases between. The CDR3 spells CASTRGVQNTDTQYF. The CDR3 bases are TGTGCCAGCACTCGAGGAGTGCAGAACACAGATACGCAGTATTTT. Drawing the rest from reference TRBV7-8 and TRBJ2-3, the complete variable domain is GAGVSQSPRYKVAKRGQDVALRCDPISGHVSLFWYQQALGQGPEFLTYFQNEAQLDKSGLPSDRFFAERPEGSVSTLKIQRTQQEDSAVYLCASTRGVQNTDTQYFGPGTRLTVL.

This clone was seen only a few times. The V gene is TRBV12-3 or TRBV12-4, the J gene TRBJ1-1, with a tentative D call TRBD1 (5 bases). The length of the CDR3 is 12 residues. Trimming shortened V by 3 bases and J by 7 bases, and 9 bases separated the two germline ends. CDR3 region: CASSFLTVEAFF. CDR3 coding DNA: TGTGCCAGCAGTTTTCTGACAGTTGAAGCTTTCTTT.

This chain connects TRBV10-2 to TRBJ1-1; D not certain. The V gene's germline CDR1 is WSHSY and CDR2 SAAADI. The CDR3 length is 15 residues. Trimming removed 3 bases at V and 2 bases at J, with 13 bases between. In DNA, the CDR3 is TGCGCCAGCAGTGAAATCGGCAGGCTAAACACTGAAGCTTTCTTT. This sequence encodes CASSEIGRLNTEAFF.

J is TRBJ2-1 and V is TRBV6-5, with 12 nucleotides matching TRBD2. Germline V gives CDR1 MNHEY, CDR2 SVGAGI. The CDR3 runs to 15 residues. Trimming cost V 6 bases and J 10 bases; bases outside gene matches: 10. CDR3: CASSKTSGGVQEQFF. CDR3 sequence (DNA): TGTGCCAGCAGCAAGACTAGCGGGGGCGTTCAGGAGCAGTTCTTC.

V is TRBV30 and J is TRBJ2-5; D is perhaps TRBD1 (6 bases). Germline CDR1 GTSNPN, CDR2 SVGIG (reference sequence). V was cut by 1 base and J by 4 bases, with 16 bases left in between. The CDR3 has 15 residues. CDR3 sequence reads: CAWSAGAAGVETQYF. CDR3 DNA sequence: TGTGCCTGGAGTGCAGGGGCCGCGGGCGTAGAGACCCAGTACTTC.

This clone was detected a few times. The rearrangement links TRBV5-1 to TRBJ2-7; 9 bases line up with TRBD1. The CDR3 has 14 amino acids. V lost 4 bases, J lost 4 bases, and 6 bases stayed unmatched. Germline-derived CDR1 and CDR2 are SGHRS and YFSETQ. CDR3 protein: CASSRTGVAYEQYF. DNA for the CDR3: TGCGCCAGCAGCCGGACAGGGGTGGCATACGAGCAGTACTTC. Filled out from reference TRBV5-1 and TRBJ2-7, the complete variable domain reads KAGVTQTPRYLIKTRGQQVTLSCSPISGHRSVSWYQQTPGQGLQFLFEYFSETQRNKGNFPGRFSGRQFSNSRSEMNVSTLELGDSALYLCASSRTGVAYEQYFGPGTRLTVT.

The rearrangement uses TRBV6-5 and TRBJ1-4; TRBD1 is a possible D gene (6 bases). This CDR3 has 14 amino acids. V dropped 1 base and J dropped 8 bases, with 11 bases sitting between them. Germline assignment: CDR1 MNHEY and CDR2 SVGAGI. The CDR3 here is CASSYYREGEKLFF. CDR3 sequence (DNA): TGTGCCAGCAGTTACTACAGGGAGGGCGAAAAACTGTTTTTT.

CDR3 protein: CASSDVGSSADTQYF. Here the CDR3 DNA reads TGTGCCAGCAGTGACGTGGGGTCTAGCGCAGATACGCAGTATTTT. The chain carries TRBV2 and TRBJ2-3, with D perhaps TRBD2 (6 bases). V lost 3 bases to trimming and J lost 4 bases, with 14 bases between them. Germline assignment: CDR1 SNHLY and CDR2 FYNNEI. This CDR3 comprises 15 residues.

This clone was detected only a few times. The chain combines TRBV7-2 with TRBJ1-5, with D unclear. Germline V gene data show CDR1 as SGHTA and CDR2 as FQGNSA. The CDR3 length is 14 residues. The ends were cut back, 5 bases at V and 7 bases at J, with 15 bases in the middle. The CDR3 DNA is TGTGCCAGCAGCCCCGCTTCAGGCGGGCAGCCCCAGCATTTT. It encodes CASSPASGGQPQHF.

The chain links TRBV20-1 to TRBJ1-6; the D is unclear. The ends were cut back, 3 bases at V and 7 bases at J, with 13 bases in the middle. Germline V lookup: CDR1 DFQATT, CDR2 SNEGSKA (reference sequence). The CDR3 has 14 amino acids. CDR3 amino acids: CSASLLTQNSPLHF. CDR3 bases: TGCAGTGCTAGTCTGCTAACCCAAAATTCACCCCTCCACTTT.